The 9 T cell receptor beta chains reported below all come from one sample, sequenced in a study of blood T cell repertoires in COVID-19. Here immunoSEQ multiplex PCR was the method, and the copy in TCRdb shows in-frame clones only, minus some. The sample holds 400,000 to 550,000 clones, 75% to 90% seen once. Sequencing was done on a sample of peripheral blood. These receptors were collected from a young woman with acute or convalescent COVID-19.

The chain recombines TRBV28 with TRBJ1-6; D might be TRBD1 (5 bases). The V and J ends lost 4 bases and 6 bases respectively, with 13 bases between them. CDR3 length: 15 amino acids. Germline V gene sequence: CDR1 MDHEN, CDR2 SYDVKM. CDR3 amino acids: CASSSEGTANSPLHF. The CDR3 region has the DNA TGTGCCAGCAGTTCCGAGGGGACTGCTAATTCACCCCTCCACTTT.

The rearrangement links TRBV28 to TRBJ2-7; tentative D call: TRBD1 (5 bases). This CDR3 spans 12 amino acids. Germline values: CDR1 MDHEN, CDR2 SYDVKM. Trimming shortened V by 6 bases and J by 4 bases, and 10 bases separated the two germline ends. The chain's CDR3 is CASSRNRYEQYF. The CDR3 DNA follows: TGTGCCAGCAGCCGAAACAGGTACGAGCAGTACTTC.

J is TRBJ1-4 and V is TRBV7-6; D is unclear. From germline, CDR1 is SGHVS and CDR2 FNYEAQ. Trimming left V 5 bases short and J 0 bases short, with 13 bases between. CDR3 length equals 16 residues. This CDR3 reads CASSLTSGSTNEKLFF. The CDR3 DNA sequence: TGTGCCAGCAGCCTTACATCGGGGTCAACTAATGAAAAACTGTTTTTT.

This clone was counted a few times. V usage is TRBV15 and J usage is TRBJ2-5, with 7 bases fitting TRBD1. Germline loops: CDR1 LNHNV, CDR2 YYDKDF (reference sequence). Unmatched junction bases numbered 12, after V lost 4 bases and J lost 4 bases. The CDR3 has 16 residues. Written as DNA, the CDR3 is TGTGCCACCAGCATCGGTGGCAGGGGGATGGGAGAGACCCAGTACTTC. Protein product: CATSIGGRGMGETQYF.

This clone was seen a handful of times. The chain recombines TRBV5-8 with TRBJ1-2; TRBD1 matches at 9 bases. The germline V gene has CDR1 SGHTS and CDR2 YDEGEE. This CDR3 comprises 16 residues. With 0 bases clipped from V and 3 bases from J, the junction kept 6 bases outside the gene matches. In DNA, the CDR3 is TGTGCCAGCAGCTTGGGTACAGGGGGCGTCTACTATGGCTACACCTTC. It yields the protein CASSLGTGGVYYGYTF. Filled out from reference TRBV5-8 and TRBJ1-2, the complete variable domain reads EAGVTQSPTHLIKTRGQQATLRCSPISGHTSVYWYQQALGLGLQFLLWYDEGEERNRGNFPPRFSGRQFPNYSSELNVNALELEDSALYLCASSLGTGGVYYGYTFGSGTRLTVV.

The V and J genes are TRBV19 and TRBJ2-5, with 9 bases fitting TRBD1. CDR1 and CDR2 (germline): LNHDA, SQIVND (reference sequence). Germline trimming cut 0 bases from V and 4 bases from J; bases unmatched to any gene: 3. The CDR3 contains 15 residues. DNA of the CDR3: TGTGCCAGTAGTATAGAGGGGGGACAGGGAGAGACCCAGTACTTC. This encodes CASSIEGGQGETQYF.

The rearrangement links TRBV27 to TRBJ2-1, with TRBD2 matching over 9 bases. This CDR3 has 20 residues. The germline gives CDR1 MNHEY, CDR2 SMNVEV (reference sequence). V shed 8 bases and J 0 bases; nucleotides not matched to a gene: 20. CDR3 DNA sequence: TGTGCCAGCTCCCTCTTGCGGGGCGGGGGGGCCCTAGGCTCCTACAATGAGCAGTTCTTC. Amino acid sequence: CASSLLRGGGALGSYNEQFF.

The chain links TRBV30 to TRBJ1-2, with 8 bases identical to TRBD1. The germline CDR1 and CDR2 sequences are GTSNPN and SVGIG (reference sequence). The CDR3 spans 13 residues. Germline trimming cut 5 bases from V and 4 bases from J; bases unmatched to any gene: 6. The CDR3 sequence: CAWFDRGFYGYTF. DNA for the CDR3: TGTGCCTGGTTTGACAGGGGCTTCTATGGCTACACCTTC.

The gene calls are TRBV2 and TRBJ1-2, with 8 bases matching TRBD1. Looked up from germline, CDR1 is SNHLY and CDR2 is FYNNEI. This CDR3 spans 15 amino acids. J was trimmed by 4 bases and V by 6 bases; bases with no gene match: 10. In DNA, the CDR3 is TGTGCCAGCAGCGCTACCGGGACAGGAGTCTATGGCTACACCTTC. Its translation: CASSATGTGVYGYTF.